These 26 T cell receptor beta chains share one sample of origin, sequenced in a study of cytomegalovirus exposure and HLA in healthy donors. Method: immunoSEQ multiplex PCR; TCRdb's copy keeps in-frame clones and lacks some. Among about 130,000 clones listed, about 80% were seen once. The sample taken for sequencing was PBMCs. The receptors come from a man younger than 40 in good health and CMV-seropositive.

This chain links TRBV18 with TRBJ2-1; 16 bases agree with TRBD2. V gave up 4 bases and J gave up 2 bases; unmatched junction bases: 5. The CDR3 extends over 18 amino acids. Germline V lookup: CDR1 KGHSH, CDR2 LQKENI. The CDR3 nucleotides read TGTGCCAGCTCACTTGGAGGGACTAGCGGGGGGGCCTACAATGAGCAGTTCTTC. Translating gives CASSLGGTSGGAYNEQFF.

This clone was observed a handful of times. The J gene is TRBJ1-1, the V gene TRBV13; the D is unclear. The germline CDR1 and CDR2 sequences are PRHDT and FYEKMQ (reference sequence). The CDR3 length is 13 residues. The V and J ends lost 2 bases and 7 bases respectively, with 11 bases between them. This chain's CDR3 is CASSLYYGSEAFF. CDR3 coding DNA: TGTGCCAGCAGCTTATATTACGGGAGTGAAGCTTTCTTT.

CDR3 DNA: TGTGCGAGTAGAAGTCTAGGTAAGTTCAGCGAAAACATTCAGTACTTC. Residues: CASRSLGKFSENIQYF. The chain employs TRBV14 and TRBJ2-4; D not certain. Germline V gene sequence: CDR1 SGHDN, CDR2 FVKESK. CDR3 length: 16 residues. The whole variable domain, remainder taken from reference TRBV14 and TRBJ2-4, is EAGVTQFPSHSVIEKGQTVTLRCDPISGHDNLYWYRRVMGKEIKFLLHFVKESKQDESGMPNNRFLAERTGGTYSTLKVQPAELEDSGVYFCASRSLGKFSENIQYFGAGTRLSVL.

The chain uses TRBV4-1 and TRBJ1-1, with 7 bases that match TRBD1. Germline trimming cut 1 base from V and 4 bases from J; bases unmatched to any gene: 6. The CDR3 is 15 residues long. The germline V gene encodes CDR1 MGHRA and CDR2 YSYEKL. CDR3 sequence reads: CASSQGDRDGTEAFF. The CDR3, as DNA: TGCGCCAGCAGCCAAGGTGACAGGGATGGCACTGAAGCTTTCTTT.

The chain is built from TRBV7-9 and TRBJ1-1; 7 nucleotides align to TRBD1. Germline CDR1 SEHNR, CDR2 FQNEAQ (reference sequence). The CDR3 length is 14 residues. Trimming at V came to 5 bases and at J to 5 bases, leaving 8 bases not matched to a gene. For the CDR3, the DNA is TGTGCCAGCAGCGTTTACAGGGGTGAAACTGAAGCTTTCTTT. This gives the protein CASSVYRGETEAFF.

The V gene is TRBV7-2, the J gene TRBJ2-7; D call uncertain. V gave up 1 base and J gave up 5 bases, with 3 bases separating them. Germline CDR1 SGHTA, CDR2 FQGNSA. The CDR3 contains 11 residues. CDR3 nucleotides: TGTGCCAGCAGCTTAGTCAACGAGCAGTACTTC. This codes for CASSLVNEQYF.

This chain uses TRBV29-1 with TRBJ2-7, with TRBD1 matching over 9 bases. J was trimmed by 5 bases and V by 6 bases; bases with no gene match: 5. The CDR3 has 12 amino acids. Germline V gene sequence: CDR1 SQVTM, CDR2 ANQGSEA. As DNA, the CDR3 is TGCAGCGTCTGGGACAGGGTCCACGAGCAGTACTTC. It codes for CSVWDRVHEQYF.

This sequence joins TRBV30 and TRBJ1-3, with a weak D call TRBD1 (6 bases). The V and J ends lost 0 bases and 0 bases respectively, with 15 bases between them. Germline CDR1 reads GTSNPN; CDR2 reads SVGIG (reference sequence). CDR3 length equals 17 residues. CDR3: CAWSVRGADISGNTIYF. The CDR3 region has the DNA TGTGCCTGGAGTGTTCGGGGGGCGGACATCTCTGGAAACACCATATATTTT. The entire variable domain, with the rest obtained from reference TRBV30 and TRBJ1-3, is as follows: SQTIHQWPATLVQPVGSPLSLECTVEGTSNPNLYWYRQAAGRGLQLLFYSVGIGQISSEVPQNLSASRPQDRQFILSSKKLLLSDSGFYLCAWSVRGADISGNTIYFGEGSWLTVV.

The CDR3 here is CASSETTASNEKLFF. In DNA, the CDR3 is TGTGCCAGCAGTGAGACGACAGCCTCTAATGAAAAACTGTTTTTT. The chain couples TRBV25-1 to TRBJ1-4; D is perhaps TRBD1 (5 bases). V was clipped by 3 bases and J by 3 bases, with 11 bases between them. The length of the CDR3 is 15 residues. Germline CDR1 MGHDK, CDR2 SYGVNS.

This chain joins TRBV5-6 and TRBJ2-7, with TRBD1 matching 7 bases. Germline V CDR1 and CDR2: SGHDT, YYEEEE. The CDR3 consists of 14 residues. The junction had 4 bases not matched to a gene; V was cut back by 2 bases and J by 2 bases. The chain's CDR3 is CASSLGTAPYEQYF. CDR3 DNA: TGTGCCAGCAGCTTAGGGACAGCTCCCTACGAGCAGTACTTC.

The chain joins TRBV18 to TRBJ1-3; tentative D call: TRBD1 (6 bases). V gave up 5 bases and J gave up 2 bases, with 10 bases separating them. The CDR3 has 14 amino acids. Germline V gene data show CDR1 as KGHSH and CDR2 as LQKENI. The CDR3 nucleotides are TGTGCCAGCTCAACCGGGACACCTGGAAACACCATATATTTT. It specifies CASSTGTPGNTIYF.

This clone is a singleton in its sample. This chain joins TRBV5-1 and TRBJ2-3; 7 bases line up with TRBD2. This CDR3 contains 16 residues. V lost 0 bases and J lost 2; bases outside the gene matches: 6. Germline CDR1 and CDR2: SGHRS and YFSETQ. CDR3 amino acids: CASSLGASGYTDTQYF. The CDR3 nucleotides are TGCGCCAGCAGCTTGGGAGCTAGCGGTTACACAGATACGCAGTATTTT.

J is TRBJ1-1 and V is TRBV7-3, with D unresolved. V lost 3 bases to trimming and J lost 0 bases, with 5 bases between them. The CDR3 sequence is 13 residues long. Germline lookup yields CDR1 SGHTA and CDR2 FQGTGA. In DNA form, the CDR3 reads TGTGCCAGCAGCTTCCAGGTGAACACTGAAGCTTTCTTT. It translates to CASSFQVNTEAFF.

This clone was seen a handful of times. This chain links TRBV5-6 with TRBJ2-2; possibly TRBD2 for D (5 bases). The CDR3 has 15 amino acids. The germline CDR1 and CDR2 sequences are SGHDT and YYEEEE. V gave up 0 bases and J gave up 3 bases, with 9 bases separating them. The CDR3 loop is CASSLVGVDTGELFF. For the CDR3, the DNA is TGTGCCAGCAGCTTGGTCGGGGTTGACACCGGGGAGCTGTTTTTT.

V and J are TRBV5-4 and TRBJ2-7; no definite D call. The CDR3 totals 15 residues. In germline, CDR1 is SGHNT, CDR2 YYREEE (reference sequence). Trimming pared 3 bases from V and 2 bases from J, leaving 15 bases between. DNA for the CDR3: TGTGCCAGCAGCTCACCCGTATCGCAGGCCTACGAGCAGTACTTC. Translation gives CASSSPVSQAYEQYF.

The chain's CDR3 is CASSGPLTGSTDTQYF. In nucleotides, the CDR3 is TGCGCCAGCAGTGGGCCTCTGACGGGGAGCACAGATACGCAGTATTTT. The J gene is TRBJ2-3, the V gene TRBV10-1; tentative D call: TRBD2 (5 bases). In germline, CDR1 is WNHNN, CDR2 SYGVQD (reference sequence). The CDR3 sequence is 16 residues long. V was trimmed by 4 bases and J by 0 bases, leaving 14 bases between them.

The V call is TRBV5-5, the J call TRBJ1-5; D is perhaps TRBD1 (5 bases). Germline V gene data show CDR1 as SGHKS and CDR2 as YYEKEE (reference sequence). Trimming removed 6 bases from V and 3 bases from J, with 16 bases in between. The CDR3 loop spans 15 amino acids. The DNA of the CDR3 is TGTGCCAGCACCCAATTGGCGGGGGACAATCAGCCCCAGCATTTT. It encodes CASTQLAGDNQPQHF.

This chain connects TRBV7-2 to TRBJ2-1, with 9 bases fitting TRBD2. The CDR3 is 16 residues long. The J segment lost 7 bases and the V segment lost 1 base, leaving 8 bases of the junction unmatched. CDR1 and CDR2 from the germline V gene are SGHTA and FQGNSA. In DNA form, the CDR3 reads TGTGCCAGCAGCTTAGTGGGGGCGGGGGGGCAGAATGAGCAGTTCTTC. Its translation is CASSLVGAGGQNEQFF. The whole variable domain, filled in from reference TRBV7-2 and TRBJ2-1, reads GAGVSQSPSNKVTEKGKDVELRCDPISGHTALYWYRQSLGQGLEFLIYFQGNSAPDKSGLPSDRFSAERTGGSVSTLTIQRTQQEDSAVYLCASSLVGAGGQNEQFFGPGTRLTVL.

This clone came up once. The J gene is TRBJ1-1, the V gene TRBV4-2; maybe TRBD1 (5 bases). Germline CDR1 is LGHNA and CDR2 is YNFKEQ. This CDR3 is 14 amino acids long. V lost 2 bases and J lost 2, with 9 bases in between. The CDR3 coding sequence is TGTGCCAGCAGCCAACAGGGCTCAAACACTGAAGCTTTCTTT. Encoded protein: CASSQQGSNTEAFF.

This clone showed up just once. CDR3: CASGTDLFNEQFF. The DNA for the CDR3 is TGTGCCAGCGGGACAGATCTTTTCAATGAGCAGTTCTTC. The J gene is TRBJ2-1, the V gene TRBV6-5; 7 bases fit TRBD1. Germline CDR1 MNHEY, CDR2 SVGAGI. This CDR3 spans 13 amino acids. V shed 8 bases and J 6 bases; nucleotides not matched to a gene: 7.

The rearrangement uses TRBV10-3 and TRBJ1-2, with D perhaps matching TRBD1 (5 bases). Germline V gene lookup returns CDR1 ENHRY and CDR2 SYGVKD. The CDR3 is made up of 16 amino acids. V gave up 2 bases and J gave up 6 bases, with 19 bases separating them. The CDR3 here is CAISERSGQNQDGYTF. As DNA, the CDR3 is TGTGCCATCAGTGAGAGGTCTGGACAAAACCAGGATGGCTACACCTTC.

The gene calls are TRBV4-1 and TRBJ1-4, with TRBD1 matching over 10 bases. Trimming cost V 4 bases and J 3 bases; bases outside gene matches: 8. Germline CDR1 MGHRA, CDR2 YSYEKL. The CDR3 is 17 residues long. CDR3 residues: CASSPKDRGQPNEKLFF. CDR3 DNA: TGCGCCAGCAGCCCGAAAGACAGGGGGCAACCTAATGAAAAACTGTTTTTT.

The rearrangement uses TRBV7-8 and TRBJ1-2; no definite D call. The V and J ends lost 1 base and 3 bases respectively, with 12 bases between them. In germline, CDR1 is SGHVS, CDR2 FQNEAQ. The CDR3 spans 15 residues. CDR3 in amino acids: CASSLDGASYYGYTF. The CDR3 coding sequence is TGTGCCAGCAGCTTAGATGGAGCCTCTTACTATGGCTACACCTTC.

The chain employs TRBV7-9 and TRBJ1-1; D is uncertain. The CDR3 covers 15 residues. Deletions cut 5 bases from V and 6 bases from J, with 19 bases between. In germline, CDR1 is SEHNR, CDR2 FQNEAQ (reference sequence). This CDR3 is CASSPKGNREAEAFF. The CDR3, as DNA: TGTGCCAGCAGCCCAAAAGGCAATCGGGAGGCTGAAGCTTTCTTT.

The rearrangement links TRBV5-6 to TRBJ2-7; possibly TRBD1 for D (6 bases). Between the trimmed V and J ends, which lost 4 bases and 5 bases, there was a span of 13 bases. The germline gives CDR1 SGHDT, CDR2 YYEEEE. The CDR3 length is 13 residues. CDR3: CASSPDSFNEQYF. For the CDR3, the DNA is TGTGCCAGCAGCCCGGACAGTTTCAACGAGCAGTACTTC.

V and J are TRBV2 and TRBJ1-1; D call uncertain. This CDR3 has 12 amino acids. The V and J ends lost 6 bases and 5 bases respectively, with 10 bases between them. Germline V lookup: CDR1 SNHLY, CDR2 FYNNEI. For the CDR3, the DNA is TGTGCCAGCAGCGGTGTCGGGACTGAAGCTTTCTTT. Amino acid sequence: CASSGVGTEAFF. The entire variable domain, with the rest obtained from reference TRBV2 and TRBJ1-1, is as follows: EPEVTQTPSHQVTQMGQEVILRCVPISNHLYFYWYRQILGQKVEFLVSFYNNEISEKSEIFDDQFSVERPDGSNFTLKIRSTKLEDSAMYFCASSGVGTEAFFGQGTRLTVV.